This T cell receptor (beta chain) was identified in a study of blood T cell repertoires in COVID-19 (dated by TCRdb to 2020 to 2022). Regarding the research as a whole: Collaborator samples came from the United States, Italy and Spain and covered acute and convalescent phases of COVID-19. Nearly every sample came with metadata listing a de-identified subject ID, COVID-19 status, age in years and sex. Samples were obtained from the ongoing ImmuneRACE study (first 160 participants) and from 1,254 subjects provided by 6 global collaborators. The material from the prospective study consisted of cDNA or gDNA derived from T cells, B-cell-depleted T cells, or PBMCs. The repertoires were made available in a free public database intended to serve as a resource for research on the immune response to SARS-CoV-2. Where available, HLA class I and class II types were taken from metadata supplied by the sample provider and were not determined by assay-based typing. The dataset comprised deeply sampled blood TCRbeta repertoires from subjects exposed to, actively infected with, or recovered from COVID-19. Study-wide conclusions, independent of this receptor: Clinical and demographic metadata were provided uncurated, with the amount varying by source and participant.

The CDR3 runs 19 residues from the cysteine to the phenylalanine. Of the read, only the CDR3 DNA is kept; its 57 bases are in frame from base 1. CDR1 and CDR2, per the germline V gene, are MNHNS and SASEGT. V is cut by 1 base and J by 0 bases, and the space between the germline ends is 19 bases. Another Seattle source contributed samples from volunteer blood donors who had recovered from COVID-19. Whole blood was collected in K2EDTA tubes by collaborating institutions according to the institutions' own protocols. For TCRbeta analysis, collaborator samples were shipped as frozen whole blood, as isolated PBMCs, or as DNA extracted from either sample type. TCRbeta CDR3 regions were amplified from genomic DNA by means of the immunoSEQ Assay, a bias-controlled multiplex PCR. In the authors' own workflow: Within the assay, amplification of reference gene primers was used to estimate how many nucleated cells each sample contained. Sequence reads were collapsed and filtered to measure the absolute abundance of every unique TCRbeta CDR3 rearrangement. For each sample, productive Simpson clonality was calculated by taking the square root of Simpson's diversity index across productive rearrangements. TCRdb retrieved this table from immuneACCESS and kept in-frame rearrangements only. Not all clones are present; in checked studies, unresolved V genes account for under half, and no reason is known for the remainder. V and J calls and clone size come straight from that table; D and trimming were deduced from the DNA. Counted in this sample were about 280,000 clones; roughly four fifths of them appeared once. The ten largest clones take up over 9% of the sample.

With regard to this clone: The target of this receptor is not known. Base qualities are not recorded, but no much larger clone differs from it by a single base.

The sequence was collected from a woman between 45 and 65 years old who had recovered from COVID-19. Here the chain combines TRBV6-1 and TRBJ1-5; a confident D gene designation cannot be given. The material sequenced was peripheral blood. The CDR3 amino acid sequence is: CASSEGVRIARLSNQPQHF. The DNA reads TGTGCCAGCAGTGAAGGGGTCAGGATAGCGAGACTTAGCAATCAGCCCCAGCATTTT.